This T cell receptor (beta chain) emerged from a study of cytomegalovirus exposure and HLA in healthy donors (dated by TCRdb to about 2017). As for the study more broadly: An earlier analysis of roughly 570 of the donors reported about 280 Gb of sequence data and about 120 million unique TCR beta sequences obtained from around 180 million T cells. An early release that covered about 640 HLA-typed donors contained approximately 300 gigabases of sequencing data and tens of millions of unique TCR sequences. Among the approximately 400 genotyped donors, about 83% belonged to the genetic ancestry cluster associated with self-reported Caucasian donors. The aim of the study was to test whether cataloging public T cell receptors could identify signatures of past pathogen exposure. The study used immunosequencing to profile the T cell repertoires of hundreds of subjects and linked those repertoires to cytomegalovirus serostatus. Besides the first cohort of some 670 subjects, a separate validation cohort made up of over 95 different subjects was used. To predict cytomegalovirus infection status, the study combined high-throughput TCR immunosequencing, statistical association of individual TCRs with disease status, and machine learning. To study patterns of TCR occurrence, a later analysis re-analyzed previously published TCR beta repertoires from around 660 donors and added high-resolution HLA genotyping. Rather than drawing on any new phenotypic data, the later analysis identified candidate immune exposures from TCR beta sequences and the way those sequences occurred across donors. In an earlier analysis of 587 of the donors, high-throughput TCR beta sequencing was used to judge whether each TCR beta V gene segment behaved as functional or pseudogenic. Alongside the repertoire data, information on donor age, sex, ethnicity and CMV serostatus was compiled. A later genetic analysis took genome-wide SNP genotypes for about 55% of the 666 donors and used that subset as a discovery cohort. All discovery cohort repertoires had been generated on a single sequencing platform. HLA typing covered class I and class II loci at four-digit resolution. The number of typed donors differed by locus: about 620-640 for A, B, C, DRB1 and DQB1; some 500 for DQA1; 606 for DPA1; and around 470 for DPB1. About five DR-DQ haplotypes were treated as single units for association and clustering because of strong linkage in the cohort. Among around 400 genotyped donors of the cohort, an average of around 220,000 unique TCR beta nucleotide sequences was sequenced per donor, of which approximately 19% were non-productive. What the study reported, not specific to this receptor: The sequencing pipeline was judged likely to have produced a cluster of highly shared sequence variants as a technical artifact. Strong co-occurrence of HLA alleles, especially DR and DQ, made assigning TCR associations to individual alleles difficult. In vitro tests confirmed that a few of the cytomegalovirus-associated TCR beta chains recognize cytomegalovirus antigens. Some IMGT-functional V segments, including TRBV6-2 and TRBV6-3, could not be distinguished by the 87-base-pair reads and were therefore excluded. Cytomegalovirus status was reported to be diagnosed by the classifier with high specificity and sensitivity in both the original and validation cohorts. A later genetic analysis associated a missense DCLRE1C variant with V-gene and J-gene trimming of TCR beta chains, and an independent cohort replicated the association. This cohort had only TCR beta chains sequenced, and the lack of alpha or paired-chain data limited which features could be detected. Linkage disequilibrium might explain the correlated functional status among segregating V segments, but an unknown experimental factor could not be excluded. Presence/absence analyses assumed roughly uniform sequencing depth across donors, an assumption that may not hold. At a false discovery rate of 0.05, a later analysis linked 15,000 to 20,000 TCR beta sequences to specific HLA alleles. The study gave a list of about 150 TCR beta chains associated with cytomegalovirus. In a later genetic analysis, fewer N-insertions in productive TCRs were reported among donors in an Asian-associated ancestry cluster than the roughly 700-donor mean. A further reported finding was that TCR beta sequences accurately predicted the HLA-A and HLA-B alleles for most subjects in the first cohort. Several of the top co-occurrence clusters appeared to be linked to parvovirus B19, influenza, CMV and Epstein-Barr virus, according to a later analysis. According to a later analysis, most CMV-associated TCR beta chains appeared to be HLA-restricted, and the HLA associations seemed to be driven largely by CMV exposure. Broadly in line with IMGT annotations, most TCR beta V segments showed up in productive rearrangements about 90% or about 30% of the time in an earlier analysis of around 600 of the donors. According to a later analysis, TCR association rates differed among HLA loci, with DRB1 alleles showing the most associated TCRs and HLA-C alleles showing the fewest. Because counts were too low, seventeen rarely observed V segments, including chromosome 9 orphons, were excluded from the earlier analysis of 587 of the donors. Compared with equally common non-associated chains, HLA-associated TCR beta chains in a later analysis were more clonally expanded and had lower generation probabilities. Immune exposure information for the cohort was limited to CMV serostatus. Because HLA typing was unavailable for some donors at each locus, only the typed subset was used in association tests. The authors suggested that the approach could potentially be generalized to other disease states and immunological phenotypes. Across donors, most TCR sequences were observed very rarely, whereas some public TCRs were present in many individuals.

The cohort comprised 670 or so healthy bone marrow donors. At the time of sampling, all cohort members were nominally healthy, though unrecorded immune exposures were likely present. Of the approximately 670 cohort members, 250 to 300 had positive CMV serostatus and roughly 350 had negative CMV serostatus, and CMV serostatus was not recorded for the donor. A peripheral blood sample was collected from each donor, and TCR beta sequencing was performed on peripheral blood mononuclear cells. Genomic DNA was extracted from the blood cell samples with the Qiagen DNeasy Blood Extraction Kit. CDR1 and CDR2 (KGHSH, LQKENI) derive from the germline V gene. V loses 1 base, J loses 1 base, and the germline ends lie 11 bases apart. The CDR3 goes from the cysteine to the phenylalanine over 15 residues. The sequence is cut down to CDR3 DNA, 45 bases in frame from base 1. To prepare the library, the immunoSEQ multiplex PCR assay was applied. For the multiplex PCR, a mixture combining 60 forward primers for TCR Vbeta segments and 13 reverse primers for TCR Jbeta segments was used. The CDR3 region of rearranged TCR beta genes was amplified from genomic DNA with a multiplex PCR assay. The amplified TCR beta libraries were sequenced on the Illumina HiSeq System as 87-base-pair reads. Turning to the authors' computational methods: Across the 670 or so repertoires, a later analysis counted approximately 83 million unique TCR beta chains, roughly 11 million of which were shared by at least two donors. Raw reads were error-corrected and collapsed into unique sequences with a nearest-neighbor algorithm that merged closely related sequences to remove PCR and sequencing errors. V, D and J gene segments were assigned by aligning CDR3 sequences to IMGT reference sequences. Each retained sequence needed at least a six-nucleotide match to both a V gene segment and a J gene segment. A rearrangement counted as productive if the CDR3 had no stop codons and remained in frame with V and J, and every other rearrangement counted as non-productive. CDR3 was defined by IMGT convention, running from the second conserved V-encoded cysteine to the conserved J-encoded phenylalanine. In an earlier analysis of around 600 of the donors, sequences lacking an unambiguous match to a single V gene segment were excluded. An earlier analysis of just under 600 of the donors called V segments functional above 56.7% productive rearrangements and segregating when the between-donor standard deviation exceeded 5%. A statistical classification framework was developed to diagnose cytomegalovirus status using the catalog of TCR beta chain sequences. In a later analysis, TCR nucleotide sequences were compared against IMGT/GENE-DB human TR gene sequences so that V and J genes could be assigned. The TCRdist pipeline was used in a later analysis to assign CDR3 sequences and most-parsimonious VDJ recombination scenarios. A later analysis defined each TCR beta chain by its CDR3 amino acid sequence plus V-gene family, and excluded reads lacking a unique V-gene family. A later analysis removed over 500 highly shared, low-generation-probability nucleotide sequences to deal with suspected cross-contamination and a sequencing artifact. In a later analysis, a clonal expansion index for each public chain was calculated from normalized within-repertoire ranks of inferred template counts. Generation probabilities in a later analysis came from a VDJ recombination model fitted to out-of-frame rearrangements, and those results were checked against IGoR. In a later analysis, hypergeometric tests were used to score TCR-TCR, TCR-HLA and TCR-CMV co-occurrence, with a repertoire-size bias correction applied to TCR pairs. To estimate false discovery rates, a later analysis permuted the HLA or CMV assignments 20 times. A later analysis grouped co-occurring TCRs with DBSCAN, adding TCRdist sequence similarity when clustering within HLA-allele-positive subsets. For co-occurrence clustering, repertoires with fewer than 30,000 or more than 120,000 public chains were excluded, along with a handful of repertoires with anomalous nucleotide sharing. TCRdb obtained this table from immuneACCESS and retained in-frame rearrangements with V and J assigned. These tables miss some clones; where compared with another copy, unresolved V genes account for less than half of the shortfall, and the remainder is unexplained. The D gene and trimming were derived from the DNA, and the V and J assignments and clone size from that table. This sample comprises roughly 150,000 clones, about 68% of them detected only once. More than 1.5% of the sample comes from the top ten.

About this clone itself: What antigen it recognizes has not been identified. No base-level quality is on record; no much larger clone is a single base apart.

The clonotype comes from a human donor in good health. Recombination linked TRBV18 to TRBJ2-7, with TRBD2 perhaps the D gene, on 6 matching bases. What was sequenced was PBMCs. The CDR3 has the sequence CASSPRGVFSYEQYF. The DNA sequence is TGTGCCAGCTCACCACGGGGGGTGTTTTCCTACGAGCAGTACTTC.